The sequence of this T cell receptor beta chain was determined in a study of T cell responses to AZD1222 COVID-19 vaccine. Clones were read by immunoSEQ multiplex PCR, and TCRdb kept only the in-frame ones, dropping some. The sample includes approximately 210,000 clones, around 94% of them seen just once. The origin of this receptor is an adult who received the MenACWY meningococcal vaccine as a control. The sequenced sample was peripheral blood, obtained 28 days after the second dose of the MenACWY control vaccine.

The CDR3 reads CASSPGQGVWTGELFF. The CDR3 DNA reads as TGCGCCAGCAGCCCTGGACAGGGTGTGTGGACCGGGGAGCTGTTTTTT. The V and J genes are TRBV5-1 and TRBJ2-2, with 8 bases identical to TRBD1. V trimming: 4 bases; J trimming: 5 bases; junction bases outside the gene matches: 10. Germline V gene sequence: CDR1 SGHRS, CDR2 YFSETQ. The CDR3 loop spans 16 amino acids.